The 26 T cell receptor beta chains listed next were all sequenced from one sample in a study of CD8+ T cells in alopecia areata. Investigators isolated RNA and reverse transcribed it into cDNA to act as the sequencing template. Profiling relied on immunoSEQ multiplex PCR, and the TCRdb table lists in-frame clones only, not all of them. The table lists over 100,000 clones, more than 40% of them singletons. Sequencing used CD8+ T cells sorted from blood, obtained at week 0. These receptors were obtained from a human donor with alopecia areata.

The rearrangement uses TRBV7-9 and TRBJ2-5; tentative D call: TRBD1 (6 bases). With 4 bases removed from V and 5 bases from J, the gap between germline ends came to 14 bases. Germline V gives CDR1 SEHNR, CDR2 FQNEAQ (reference sequence). The CDR3 loop spans 14 amino acids. CDR3 sequence reads: CASSSQGRRETQYF. The CDR3 DNA is TGTGCCAGCAGCTCCCAGGGGCGTAGGGAGACCCAGTACTTC.

About this clone itself: The sample has other DNA sequences that encode this CDR3 too. The rearrangement joins TRBV27 to TRBJ2-5; D gene unclear. Germline lookup yields CDR1 MNHEY and CDR2 SMNVEV (reference sequence). Trimming stripped 5 bases from V and 1 base from J, with 5 bases between. This CDR3 spans 12 amino acids. The CDR3 region has the DNA TGTGCCAGCAGTCCTGGCCAAGAGACCCAGTACTTC. This translates into CASSPGQETQYF.

In its sample, this clone was seen a few times. V is TRBV6-5 and J is TRBJ1-2; D possibly corresponds to TRBD1 (5 bases). Trimming pared 4 bases from V and 7 bases from J, leaving 16 bases between. Looked up from germline, CDR1 is MNHEY and CDR2 is SVGAGI. CDR3 length: 14 amino acids. CDR3 region: CASSFLGRGIGYTF. In DNA form, the CDR3 reads TGTGCCAGCAGTTTCCTCGGGAGGGGCATTGGCTACACCTTC.

This clone was picked up a small number of times. V usage is TRBV13 and J usage is TRBJ2-7; 8 positions agree with TRBD1. This CDR3 is 14 amino acids long. The germline gives CDR1 PRHDT, CDR2 FYEKMQ (reference sequence). Trimming at V came to 4 bases and at J to 7 bases, leaving 9 bases not matched to a gene. Here the CDR3 reads CASSSRTGLEEQYF. The DNA for the CDR3 is TGTGCCAGCAGCTCGCGGACAGGGCTCGAGGAGCAGTACTTC.

This clone appeared a few times. The chain is built from TRBV6-5 and TRBJ2-5; 7 bases agree with TRBD1. This CDR3 is 12 amino acids long. J was trimmed by 3 bases and V by 5 bases; bases with no gene match: 0. Germline assignment: CDR1 MNHEY and CDR2 SVGAGI. CDR3 region: CASSTGEETQYF. The CDR3 DNA sequence: TGTGCCAGCAGTACAGGGGAAGAGACCCAGTACTTC.

The chain has TRBV10-3 and TRBJ2-1; TRBD2 agrees at 12 bases. Germline values: CDR1 ENHRY, CDR2 SYGVKD. J was trimmed by 12 bases and V by 2 bases; bases with no gene match: 2. The CDR3 totals 13 residues. The CDR3 DNA reads as TGTGCCATCAGTGAGGAACTAGCGGGGGGGCAGTTCTTC. Protein sequence: CAISEELAGGQFF.

This clone was observed a single time. This chain links TRBV27 with TRBJ2-2, with D perhaps TRBD1 (6 bases). This CDR3 has 12 amino acids. Deletions cut 8 bases from V and 7 bases from J, with 11 bases between. Germline assignment: CDR1 MNHEY and CDR2 SMNVEV (reference sequence). CDR3 region: CASQGSGGELFF. CDR3 DNA: TGTGCCAGCCAGGGGTCAGGCGGGGAGCTGTTTTTT.

The chain is built from TRBV6-5 and TRBJ2-1; 7 nucleotides match TRBD2. Germline CDR1 is MNHEY and CDR2 is SVGAGI. Trimming removed 0 bases from V and 5 bases from J; junction bases left unmatched: 4. This CDR3 has 15 amino acids. Here the CDR3 reads CASSYSGEGNNEQFF. CDR3 DNA: TGTGCCAGCAGTTACTCAGGGGAGGGGAACAATGAGCAGTTCTTC.

The J gene is TRBJ1-1, the V gene TRBV6-5; D gene unclear. Deletions cut 6 bases from V and 3 bases from J, with 11 bases between. The germline CDR1 and CDR2 sequences are MNHEY and SVGAGI. CDR3 length: 13 residues. The CDR3 here is CASSPAPYTEAFF. The CDR3 nucleotides read TGTGCCAGCAGCCCCGCCCCGTACACTGAAGCTTTCTTT.

This clone was counted between two and nine times. The genes are TRBV4-3 and TRBJ1-1; maybe TRBD1 (5 bases). Germline V gene data show CDR1 as LGHNA and CDR2 as YSLEER. V gave up 4 bases and J gave up 0 bases, with 15 bases separating them. The CDR3 loop spans 16 amino acids. The CDR3 loop reads CASSLGRGPLNTEAFF. Written as DNA, the CDR3 is TGCGCCAGCAGCCTTGGAAGGGGACCGTTGAACACTGAAGCTTTCTTT.

This clone was seen a handful of times. V gene TRBV10-2 combines with J gene TRBJ2-1, with TRBD2 matching over 11 bases. V gave up 8 bases and J gave up 7 bases; unmatched junction bases: 7. Germline V gives CDR1 WSHSY, CDR2 SAAADI. The CDR3 length is 14 residues. CDR3 sequence: CASGVAGGQNEQFF. The CDR3 coding sequence is TGCGCCAGCGGGGTAGCGGGGGGGCAGAATGAGCAGTTCTTC.

This chain links TRBV18 with TRBJ1-5; a weak D match, TRBD1 (5 bases). The germline V gene encodes CDR1 KGHSH and CDR2 LQKENI. The length of the CDR3 is 13 residues. With 5 bases removed from V and 4 bases from J, the gap between germline ends came to 9 bases. Here the CDR3 DNA reads TGTGCCAGCTCAGGGACGGTAAATCAGCCCCAGCATTTT. This translates into CASSGTVNQPQHF.

This sequence joins TRBV27 and TRBJ2-3; 11 nucleotides align to TRBD2. CDR1 is MNHEY, CDR2 SMNVEV, per germline (reference sequence). Trimming removed 4 bases from V and 0 bases from J; junction bases left unmatched: 3. The CDR3 contains 16 residues. In DNA, the CDR3 is TGTGCCAGCAGTTCCGGGACTAGCGGTAGCACAGATACGCAGTATTTT. As protein: CASSSGTSGSTDTQYF.

The chain carries TRBV7-6 and TRBJ2-3; D not certain. The CDR3 contains 13 residues. Per the germline V gene, CDR1 is SGHVS and CDR2 is FNYEAQ. Trimming took 5 bases from V and 0 from J, leaving 6 bases between them. The CDR3 DNA reads as TGTGCCAGCAGCCCCGTAAGCACAGATACGCAGTATTTT. As protein: CASSPVSTDTQYF.

This clone turned up a few times. A far larger clone is just one base off, so this is likely a read error. Distinct nucleotide sequences in the sample also encode this CDR3. The chain joins TRBV5-4 to TRBJ2-3; 13 nucleotides line up with TRBD2. V shed 4 bases and J 5 bases; nucleotides not matched to a gene: 7. Germline V gives CDR1 SGHNT, CDR2 YYREEE (reference sequence). The CDR3 has 16 residues. The CDR3 is CASSQGRLAGGDTQYF. The CDR3 DNA sequence: TGTGCCAGCAGCCAAGGTAGACTAGCGGGGGGAGATACGCAGTATTTT.

The chain combines TRBV6-5 with TRBJ2-5, with D unclear. The CDR3 extends over 15 amino acids. The ends were cut back, 6 bases at V and 5 bases at J, with 19 bases in the middle. CDR1 is MNHEY, CDR2 SVGAGI, per germline. The CDR3 DNA sequence: TGTGCCAGCAGGACCCGGGTTCCCATAGGGGAGACCCAGTACTTC. Residues: CASRTRVPIGETQYF.

The CDR3, as DNA: TGTGCCAGCAGCCCGCTCGGAAGACTAGCTTCGACCACAGATACGCAGTATTTT. It specifies CASSPLGRLASTTDTQYF. The chain recombines TRBV5-6 with TRBJ2-3, with 7 bases matching TRBD2. Germline assignment: CDR1 SGHDT and CDR2 YYEEEE. Trimming removed 4 bases from V and 2 bases from J; junction bases left unmatched: 16. The CDR3 sequence is 18 residues long.

The chain couples TRBV30 to TRBJ1-6; possibly TRBD1 for D (5 bases). V was cut by 3 bases and J by 10 bases, with 16 bases left in between. The CDR3 is 14 amino acids. Germline loops: CDR1 GTSNPN, CDR2 SVGIG (reference sequence). The CDR3 coding sequence is TGTGCCTGGAGCCCCCCGGGGGGACGGTCACCCCTCCACTTT. Translated: CAWSPPGGRSPLHF.

This clone was observed once. The rearrangement links TRBV4-2 to TRBJ2-5; perhaps TRBD1 as D (5 bases). The CDR3 is made up of 18 amino acids. The germline CDR1 and CDR2 sequences are LGHNA and YNFKEQ. Trimming removed 0 bases at V and 10 bases at J, with 27 bases between. The CDR3 protein is CASSQDHPSSGPNILQYF. DNA of the CDR3: TGTGCCAGCAGCCAAGATCATCCCTCCTCAGGGCCAAACATCCTCCAGTACTTC.

The chain joins TRBV29-1 to TRBJ1-4, with D hard to call. CDR3 length: 10 amino acids. Germline V gene data show CDR1 as SQVTM and CDR2 as ANQGSEA. Trimming left V 7 bases short and J 7 bases short, with 7 bases between. The CDR3 region has the DNA TGCAGCGCTGCCGGTGAAAAACTGTTTTTT. It specifies CSAAGEKLFF.

V is TRBV13 and J is TRBJ2-3; D perhaps matches TRBD2 (5 bases). CDR3 length: 13 residues. V was trimmed by 3 bases and J by 5 bases, leaving 9 bases between them. Germline V gene sequence: CDR1 PRHDT, CDR2 FYEKMQ (reference sequence). The CDR3 sequence is CASSFPREDTQYF. CDR3 DNA sequence: TGTGCCAGCAGCTTTCCCCGGGAAGATACGCAGTATTTT. Drawing the rest from reference TRBV13 and TRBJ2-3, the complete variable domain is AAGVIQSPRHLIKEKRETATLKCYPIPRHDTVYWYQQGPGQDPQFLISFYEKMQSDKGSIPDRFSAQQFSDYHSELNMSSLELGDSALYFCASSFPREDTQYFGPGTRLTVL.

CDR3 protein: CSVCPGDTGELFF. CDR3 in DNA: TGCAGCGTCTGCCCGGGAGACACCGGGGAGCTGTTTTTT. V usage is TRBV29-1 and J usage is TRBJ2-2; maybe TRBD2 (6 bases). The CDR3 is 13 residues long. In germline, CDR1 is SQVTM, CDR2 ANQGSEA. Trimming removed 6 bases from V and 3 bases from J, with 11 bases in between.

This clone was detected a few times. This chain connects TRBV7-9 to TRBJ2-7, with D tentatively TRBD1 or TRBD2 (5 bases each). CDR3 length: 12 amino acids. Per the germline V gene, CDR1 is SEHNR and CDR2 is FQNEAQ (reference sequence). V lost 5 bases, J lost 6 bases, and 11 bases lay in between. CDR3 sequence (DNA): TGTGCCAGCAGCCCGGGGACGGCCGAGCAGTACTTC. Its translation is CASSPGTAEQYF.

V gene TRBV6-5 combines with J gene TRBJ2-3; 10 nucleotides align to TRBD2. The CDR3 extends over 14 amino acids. J lost 5 bases, V lost 5 bases, and 4 bases had no gene match. Germline CDR1 MNHEY, CDR2 SVGAGI. The CDR3 region has the DNA TGTGCCAGCAGTGAGCGGGGGGGAGGAGATACGCAGTATTTT. Translation gives CASSERGGGDTQYF.

With respect to this clone: Other DNA variants within this sample encode the same CDR3. V gene TRBV30 combines with J gene TRBJ2-3; the D gene is possibly TRBD2 (6 bases). Germline V CDR1 and CDR2: GTSNPN, SVGIG (reference sequence). V was cut by 2 bases and J by 0 bases, with 9 bases left in between. There are 14 residues in the CDR3. The CDR3 DNA reads TGTGCCTGGAGTTTGGCGGGGAGCACAGATACGCAGTATTTT. This translates into CAWSLAGSTDTQYF.

A few counts support this clone. Other DNA sequences from this sample encode an identical CDR3 as well. The chain has TRBV5-6 and TRBJ2-1, with D perhaps TRBD1 or TRBD2 (5 bases each). The V gene lost 3 bases and the J gene lost 8 bases, with 12 bases spanning the gap. The CDR3 spans 13 residues. The V gene's germline CDR1 is SGHDT and CDR2 YYEEEE. This CDR3 is CASSWDRGDEQFF. CDR3 nucleotide sequence: TGTGCCAGCAGCTGGGACCGAGGGGATGAGCAGTTCTTC.